This entry features one T cell receptor beta chain sequence. PCR employed 60 Vbeta and 13 Jbeta primers. Data came from immunoSEQ multiplex PCR; TCRdb stores just in-frame clones and leaves some out. Here the sample spans 150,000 to 200,000 clones, roughly 68% being singletons. This record belongs to a study of cytomegalovirus exposure and HLA in healthy donors. V shed 4 bases and J shed 4 bases, with 5 bases lying between them. CDR3 length: 12 residues. CDR1 MNHEY and CDR2 SMNVEV come from the germline V gene (reference sequence). The chain combines TRBV27 with TRBJ1-5; D is possibly TRBD1 (5 bases). The sample comprised PBMCs. This TCR came from a man aged 25 to 45 in good health and CMV-seropositive. The CDR3 sequence is CASSYRNQPQHF. CDR3 coding DNA: TGTGCCAGCAGTTACAGGAATCAGCCCCAGCATTTT.